One sample yielded the 17 T cell receptor beta chains listed below, sequenced in a study of CD8+ T cells in alopecia areata. RNA extraction and reverse transcription yielded cDNA as sequencing template. TCRdb keeps only in-frame clones here, not all; method: immunoSEQ multiplex PCR. The table includes 110,000 to 150,000 clones, 51% detected once. The specimen comprised CD4+ T cells sorted from blood, sampled at week 0. These receptors came from a human donor with alopecia areata.

This clone came up a few times. CDR3 nucleotides: TGTGCCAGCAGTTTCAAAACAGGGGGAAATGAGCAGTTCTTC. Translating gives CASSFKTGGNEQFF. The chain combines TRBV6-5 with TRBJ2-1, with 8 bases lining up with TRBD1. Germline V gene data show CDR1 as MNHEY and CDR2 as SVGAGI. The junction had 6 bases not matched to a gene; V was cut back by 4 bases and J by 7 bases. This CDR3 has 14 residues.

This clone was counted between two and nine times. The V and J genes are TRBV29-1 and TRBJ2-7; 9 nucleotides match TRBD1. The germline CDR1 and CDR2 sequences are SQVTM and ANQGSEA. The V segment lost 7 bases and the J segment 6 bases; nucleotides outside the gene matches: 7. This CDR3 has 12 residues. CDR3 nucleotides: TGCAGCGCCGGGACAGGGATGGCCGAGCAGTACTTC. Protein sequence: CSAGTGMAEQYF.

J is TRBJ1-5 and V is TRBV19; D may be TRBD1 (6 bases). V dropped 4 bases and J dropped 7 bases, with 17 bases sitting between them. The length of the CDR3 is 15 residues. Germline V gives CDR1 LNHDA, CDR2 SQIVND (reference sequence). The DNA for the CDR3 is TGTGCCAGTAGTACCTTCACAGGGCCGAGACAGCCCCAGCATTTT. The encoded protein is CASSTFTGPRQPQHF. Full variable domain (rest looked up from reference TRBV19 and TRBJ1-5): DGGITQSPKYLFRKEGQNVTLSCEQNLNHDAMYWYRQDPGQGLRLIYYSQIVNDFQKGDIAEGYSVSREKKESFPLTVTSAQKNPTAFYLCASSTFTGPRQPQHFGDGTRLSIL.

The chain couples TRBV19 to TRBJ2-7; TRBD2 matches at 13 bases. V was clipped by 5 bases and J by 2 bases; unmatched bases: 6. The CDR3 totals 16 residues. The germline gives CDR1 LNHDA, CDR2 SQIVND (reference sequence). This CDR3 reads CASSERLAGGAYEQYF. CDR3 sequence (DNA): TGTGCCAGTAGTGAGAGACTAGCGGGAGGTGCCTACGAGCAGTACTTC.

The V call is TRBV14, the J call TRBJ2-6, with D unclear. Per germline, CDR1 SGHDN and CDR2 FVKESK. The CDR3 covers 12 residues. The V end lost 5 bases, the J end lost 6 bases, and 5 bases lay between the germline ends. Here the CDR3 DNA reads TGTGCCAGCAGCTTGACGGCCAACGTCCTGACTTTC. This gives the protein CASSLTANVLTF.

The chain has TRBV30 and TRBJ2-5, with D possibly TRBD2 on 6 matching bases. The germline gives CDR1 GTSNPN, CDR2 SVGIG (reference sequence). The CDR3 has 13 residues. The V and J ends lost 2 bases and 11 bases respectively, with 18 bases between them. The CDR3 here is CAWSQDSSREQYF. CDR3 DNA: TGTGCCTGGAGTCAGGACTCGTCTCGGGAGCAGTACTTC. Looking up the rest from reference TRBV30 and TRBJ2-5 gives the full variable domain: SQTIHQWPATLVQPVGSPLSLECTVEGTSNPNLYWYRQAAGRGLQLLFYSVGIGQISSEVPQNLSASRPQDRQFILSSKKLLLSDSGFYLCAWSQDSSREQYFGPGTRLLVL.

This rearrangement joins TRBV9 to TRBJ1-2; D unresolved. The V gene lost 3 bases and the J gene lost 3 bases, with 6 bases spanning the gap. The germline CDR1 and CDR2 sequences are SGDLS and YYNGEE. The CDR3 consists of 12 residues. Here the CDR3 reads CASSGVYYGYTF. The CDR3 coding sequence is TGTGCCAGCAGCGGGGTATACTATGGCTACACCTTC. Supplemented by reference TRBV9 and TRBJ1-2, the full variable domain reads DSGVTQTPKHLITATGQRVTLRCSPRSGDLSVYWYQQSLDQGLQFLIQYYNGEERAKGNILERFSAQQFPDLHSELNLSSLELGDSALYFCASSGVYYGYTFGSGTRLTVV.

This chain uses TRBV5-1 with TRBJ2-7, with TRBD1 identical over 7 bases. Germline CDR1 is SGHRS and CDR2 is YFSETQ. V shed 4 bases, J shed 6 bases, and the junction held 7 bases outside the gene matches. CDR3 size: 13 residues. The CDR3, as DNA: TGCGCCAGCAGCCACGAGACAGGGAGCGAGCAGTACTTC. It encodes CASSHETGSEQYF.

The table lists this clone with a few counts. V and J are TRBV7-2 and TRBJ2-3; TRBD2 is a possible D gene (5 bases). The CDR3 covers 16 residues. Looked up from germline, CDR1 is SGHTA and CDR2 is FQGNSA. Trimming removed 4 bases from V and 1 base from J, with 15 bases in between. The CDR3 DNA sequence: TGTGCCAGCAGCTCGTCGAGCGGCCCCGGCACAGATACGCAGTATTTT. It encodes CASSSSSGPGTDTQYF.

This clone was seen a handful of times. DNA for the CDR3: TGCGCCAGCAGCCAGTTACAGGGGGGTGGTAAGACCCAGTACTTC. Encoded protein: CASSQLQGGGKTQYF. This sequence joins TRBV4-1 and TRBJ2-5, with 8 bases matching TRBD1. This CDR3 is 15 amino acids long. The germline V gene encodes CDR1 MGHRA and CDR2 YSYEKL. With 3 bases clipped from V and 6 bases from J, the junction kept 9 bases outside the gene matches.

This sequence joins TRBV30 and TRBJ1-1; maybe TRBD1 (5 bases). CDR3 length: 14 amino acids. The V gene's germline CDR1 is GTSNPN and CDR2 SVGIG (reference sequence). Trimming stripped 0 bases from V and 1 base from J, with 9 bases between. Here the CDR3 reads CAWSVRGWNTEAFF. DNA for the CDR3: TGTGCCTGGAGTGTACGGGGGTGGAACACTGAAGCTTTCTTT.

The chain recombines TRBV6-6 with TRBJ2-3, with TRBD1 matching over 7 bases. This CDR3 has 15 residues. Trimming cost V 6 bases and J 0 bases; bases outside gene matches: 6. Germline V gene data show CDR1 as MNHNY and CDR2 as SVGAGI (reference sequence). CDR3 sequence (DNA): TGTGCCAGCAGCGACAGGGTCGGGAGCACAGATACGCAGTATTTT. Its translation is CASSDRVGSTDTQYF.

This chain links TRBV4-1 with TRBJ1-2; perhaps TRBD1 as D (5 bases). Trimming shortened V by 2 bases and J by 4 bases, and 11 bases separated the two germline ends. There are 14 residues in the CDR3. Germline CDR1 reads MGHRA; CDR2 reads YSYEKL. As DNA, the CDR3 is TGCGCCAGCAGCCAATCGGGGGGGTCCTATGGCTACACCTTC. Translated: CASSQSGGSYGYTF.

The chain couples TRBV10-2 to TRBJ2-5; 13 bases are shared with TRBD2. The V gene end was trimmed by 7 bases and the J gene end by 2 bases; junction bases not matched to a gene: 1. There are 14 residues in the CDR3. The germline V gene has CDR1 WSHSY and CDR2 SAAADI. The CDR3 DNA reads TGCGCCAGCATGGGACTAGCGGGACAAGAGACCCAGTACTTC. Its protein is CASMGLAGQETQYF.

The V and J genes are TRBV6-5 and TRBJ1-2, with TRBD1 as a possible D gene (5 bases). The V end lost 5 bases, the J end lost 4 bases, and 17 bases lay between the germline ends. Germline CDR1 MNHEY, CDR2 SVGAGI. This CDR3 has 15 amino acids. CDR3 amino acids: CASSRASGLVYGYTF. CDR3 nucleotides: TGTGCCAGCAGTCGAGCATCAGGGTTGGTCTATGGCTACACCTTC.

V is TRBV30 and J is TRBJ2-3; 8 bases line up with TRBD1. The CDR3 runs to 13 residues. The ends lost 4 bases at V and 1 base at J; junction bases unmatched: 1. Per germline, CDR1 GTSNPN and CDR2 SVGIG (reference sequence). CDR3 sequence (DNA): TGTGCCTGGACGACAGGGGGCACAGATACGCAGTATTTT. It translates to CAWTTGGTDTQYF. Full variable domain (rest looked up from reference TRBV30 and TRBJ2-3): SQTIHQWPATLVQPVGSPLSLECTVEGTSNPNLYWYRQAAGRGLQLLFYSVGIGQISSEVPQNLSASRPQDRQFILSSKKLLLSDSGFYLCAWTTGGTDTQYFGPGTRLTVL.

The rearrangement joins TRBV6-5 to TRBJ2-1, with 9 bases lining up with TRBD2. V lost 7 bases, J lost 3 bases, and 4 bases stayed unmatched. The CDR3 loop spans 14 amino acids. Germline CDR1 reads MNHEY; CDR2 reads SVGAGI. CDR3 loop: CASKVAGDYNEQFF. The DNA for the CDR3 is TGTGCCAGCAAGGTAGCGGGAGACTACAATGAGCAGTTCTTC.